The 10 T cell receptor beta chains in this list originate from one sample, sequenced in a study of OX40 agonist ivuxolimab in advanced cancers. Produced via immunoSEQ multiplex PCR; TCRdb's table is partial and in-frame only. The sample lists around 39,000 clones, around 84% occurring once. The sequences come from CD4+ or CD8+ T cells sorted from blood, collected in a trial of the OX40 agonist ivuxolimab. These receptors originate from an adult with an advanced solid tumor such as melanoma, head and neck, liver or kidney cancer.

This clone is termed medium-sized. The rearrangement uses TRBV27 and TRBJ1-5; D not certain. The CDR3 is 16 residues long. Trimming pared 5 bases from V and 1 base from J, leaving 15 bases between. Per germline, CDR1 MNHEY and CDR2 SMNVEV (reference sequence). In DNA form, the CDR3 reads TGTGCCAGCAGTCTTGCGGGTCCTGGAAGCAATCAGCCCCAGCATTTT. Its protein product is CASSLAGPGSNQPQHF.

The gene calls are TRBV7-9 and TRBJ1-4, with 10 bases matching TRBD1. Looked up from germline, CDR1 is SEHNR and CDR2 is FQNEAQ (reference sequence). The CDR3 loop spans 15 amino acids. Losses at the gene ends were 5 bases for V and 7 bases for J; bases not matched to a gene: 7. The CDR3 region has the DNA TGTGCCAGCAGCGTCCGGACAGGGGGAAGTGAAAAACTGTTTTTT. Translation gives CASSVRTGGSEKLFF.

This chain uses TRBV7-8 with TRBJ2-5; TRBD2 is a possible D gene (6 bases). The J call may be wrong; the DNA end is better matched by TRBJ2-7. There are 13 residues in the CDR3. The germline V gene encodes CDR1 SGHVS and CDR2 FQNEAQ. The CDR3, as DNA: TGTGCCAGTGGAGGGGTCGCAGCCTACGAGCAGTACTTC. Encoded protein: CASGGVAAYEQYF.

The CDR3 coding sequence is TGTGCCAGCAGCTTCGCCCCCTCTGGGGCCAACGTCCTGACTTTC. Residues: CASSFAPSGANVLTF. This chain connects TRBV5-6 to TRBJ2-6; D ambiguous. Trimming took off 2 bases at V and 0 bases at J, with 6 bases between the two ends. In germline, CDR1 is SGHDT, CDR2 YYEEEE. CDR3 length: 15 residues. Using reference TRBV5-6 and TRBJ2-6 for the parts outside the CDR3, the full variable domain is DAGVTQSPTHLIKTRGQQVTLRCSPKSGHDTVSWYQQALGQGPQFIFQYYEEEERQRGNFPDRFSGHQFPNYSSELNVNALLLGDSALYLCASSFAPSGANVLTFGAGSRLTVL.

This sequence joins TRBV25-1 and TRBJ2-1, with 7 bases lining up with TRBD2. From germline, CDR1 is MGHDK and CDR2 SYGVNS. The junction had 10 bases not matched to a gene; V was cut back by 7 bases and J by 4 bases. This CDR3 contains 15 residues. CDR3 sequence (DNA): TGTGCCAGCACCGCTCCGGGGGGTTGGTACAATGAGCAGTTCTTC. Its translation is CASTAPGGWYNEQFF.

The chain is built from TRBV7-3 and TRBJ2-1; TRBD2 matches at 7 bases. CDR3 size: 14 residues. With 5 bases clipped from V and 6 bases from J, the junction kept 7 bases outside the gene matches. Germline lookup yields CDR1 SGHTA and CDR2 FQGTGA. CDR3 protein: CASSPTGLSNEQFF. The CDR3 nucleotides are TGTGCCAGCAGCCCCACGGGACTATCCAATGAGCAGTTCTTC. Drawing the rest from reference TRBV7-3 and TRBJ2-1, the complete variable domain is GAGVSQTPSNKVTEKGKYVELRCDPISGHTALYWYRQSLGQGPEFLIYFQGTGAADDSGLPNDRFFAVRPEGSVSTLKIQRTERGDSAVYLCASSPTGLSNEQFFGPGTRLTVL.

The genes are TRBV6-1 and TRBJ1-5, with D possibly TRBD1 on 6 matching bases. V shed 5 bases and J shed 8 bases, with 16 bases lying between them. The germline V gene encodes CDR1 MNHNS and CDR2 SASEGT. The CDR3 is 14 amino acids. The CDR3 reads CASSSGTMEEPQHF. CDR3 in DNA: TGTGCCAGCAGTTCCGGGACAATGGAAGAGCCCCAGCATTTT.

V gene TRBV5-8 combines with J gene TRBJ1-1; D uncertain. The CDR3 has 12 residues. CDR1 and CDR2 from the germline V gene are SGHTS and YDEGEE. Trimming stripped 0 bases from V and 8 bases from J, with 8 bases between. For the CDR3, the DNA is TGTGCCAGCAGCTTGGGGCTATCCGAAGCTTTCTTT. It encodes CASSLGLSEAFF. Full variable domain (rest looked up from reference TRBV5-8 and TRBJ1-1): EAGVTQSPTHLIKTRGQQATLRCSPISGHTSVYWYQQALGLGLQFLLWYDEGEERNRGNFPPRFSGRQFPNYSSELNVNALELEDSALYLCASSLGLSEAFFGQGTRLTVV.

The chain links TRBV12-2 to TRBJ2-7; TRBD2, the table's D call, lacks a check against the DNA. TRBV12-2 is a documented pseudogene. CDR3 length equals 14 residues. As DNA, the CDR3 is TGTGCAAGTCCCGGGACTAGCGGGACGTACGAGCAGTACTTC. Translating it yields CASPGTSGTYEQYF.

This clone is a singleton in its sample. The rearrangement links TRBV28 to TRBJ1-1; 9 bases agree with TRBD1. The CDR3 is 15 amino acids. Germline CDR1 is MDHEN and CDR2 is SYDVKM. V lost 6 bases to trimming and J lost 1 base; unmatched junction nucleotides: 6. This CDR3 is CASRGTGGGNTEAFF. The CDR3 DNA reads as TGTGCCAGCAGAGGTACAGGGGGCGGGAACACTGAAGCTTTCTTT.